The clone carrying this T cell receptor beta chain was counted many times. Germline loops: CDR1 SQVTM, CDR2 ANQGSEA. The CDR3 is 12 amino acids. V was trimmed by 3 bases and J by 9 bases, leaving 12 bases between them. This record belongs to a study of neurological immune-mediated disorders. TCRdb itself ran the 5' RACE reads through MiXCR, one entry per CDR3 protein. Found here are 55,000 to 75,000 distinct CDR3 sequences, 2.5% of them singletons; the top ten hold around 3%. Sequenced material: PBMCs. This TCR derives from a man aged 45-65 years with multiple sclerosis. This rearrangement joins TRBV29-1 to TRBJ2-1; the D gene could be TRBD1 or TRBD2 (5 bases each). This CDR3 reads CSVDGYGGEQFF. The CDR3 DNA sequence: TGCAGCGTTGACGGGTATGGGGGTGAGCAGTTCTTC.